These 7 T cell receptor beta chains came from one sample sequenced in a study of cytomegalovirus exposure and HLA in healthy donors. PCR used 60 Vbeta primers and 13 Jbeta primers. Here immunoSEQ multiplex PCR was the method, and the copy in TCRdb shows in-frame clones only, minus some. The table records over 150,000 clones, around four fifths of them present only once. The material sequenced was PBMCs. The receptors were sampled from a woman aged 50 to 60 in good health and CMV-seropositive.

The chain links TRBV10-3 to TRBJ1-6; no definite D call. Trimming cost V 3 bases and J 5 bases, with 11 bases left between them. Germline-derived CDR1 and CDR2 are ENHRY and SYGVKD. The CDR3 length is 15 residues. The CDR3 loop is CAISDFQRDNSPLHF. CDR3 nucleotide sequence: TGTGCCATCAGTGATTTTCAAAGAGATAATTCACCCCTCCACTTT.

This chain's CDR3 is CASSLNSITGELFF. The DNA of the CDR3 is TGTGCCAGCAGCTTGAATAGTATAACCGGGGAGCTGTTTTTT. The chain joins TRBV5-6 to TRBJ2-2; D uncertain. Germline V CDR1 and CDR2: SGHDT, YYEEEE. The CDR3 covers 14 residues. V was clipped by 1 base and J by 5 bases, with 9 bases between them.

V gene TRBV5-6 combines with J gene TRBJ2-3, with TRBD1 matching over 8 bases. The CDR3 loop spans 15 amino acids. Germline V gene lookup returns CDR1 SGHDT and CDR2 YYEEEE. Trimming cost V 1 base and J 3 bases; bases outside gene matches: 4. The CDR3 is CASSLNRGVTDTQYF. As DNA, the CDR3 is TGTGCCAGCAGCTTGAACAGGGGGGTGACAGATACGCAGTATTTT.

The genes are TRBV5-1 and TRBJ2-1; TRBD2 agrees at 8 bases. Germline-derived CDR1 and CDR2 are SGHRS and YFSETQ. The CDR3 is 15 amino acids. With 0 bases clipped from V and 8 bases from J, the junction kept 7 bases outside the gene matches. CDR3 amino acids: CASSLGWAGGDEQFF. The CDR3 bases are TGCGCCAGCAGCTTGGGGTGGGCCGGGGGGGATGAGCAGTTCTTC. Filled out from reference TRBV5-1 and TRBJ2-1, the complete variable domain reads KAGVTQTPRYLIKTRGQQVTLSCSPISGHRSVSWYQQTPGQGLQFLFEYFSETQRNKGNFPGRFSGRQFSNSRSEMNVSTLELGDSALYLCASSLGWAGGDEQFFGPGTRLTVL.

The rearrangement links TRBV2 to TRBJ1-6; the match to TRBD1 covers 9 bases. CDR1 and CDR2 from the germline V gene are SNHLY and FYNNEI. V lost 7 bases to trimming and J lost 0 bases; unmatched junction nucleotides: 7. CDR3 length equals 17 residues. This CDR3 reads CASKRTGVGSYNSPLHF. CDR3 nucleotides: TGTGCCAGCAAACGGACAGGGGTCGGCTCCTATAATTCACCCCTCCACTTT.

The chain recombines TRBV4-1 with TRBJ2-1; D perhaps matches TRBD2 (6 bases). Germline values: CDR1 MGHRA, CDR2 YSYEKL. Deletions cut 4 bases from V and 3 bases from J, with 13 bases between. This CDR3 comprises 15 residues. The CDR3 nucleotides are TGCGCCAGCAGCCCGGGAGAAGGGCACTACAATGAGCAGTTCTTC. Protein: CASSPGEGHYNEQFF.

CDR3: CASSYSRGFTGELFF. In nucleotides, the CDR3 is TGTGCCAGCAGTTACTCACGGGGGTTCACCGGGGAGCTGTTTTTT. J is TRBJ2-2 and V is TRBV6-5; possible D gene TRBD2, 6 bases. V lost 0 bases to trimming and J lost 4 bases, with 9 bases between them. Germline V gene sequence: CDR1 MNHEY, CDR2 SVGAGI. The CDR3 is 15 amino acids.